This T cell receptor (beta chain) was retrieved from a study of cytomegalovirus exposure and HLA in healthy donors. Study at large: Unique TCRs from HLA-typed donors, 65 million to 85 million of them, were held in an early data release.

General study findings and limits: Most CMV-associated TCR beta chains were later found to appear HLA-restricted. Earlier analysis looked at TCR beta V segments, and most were productive about 87% or about 30% of the time.

To note about this clone: The antigen remains unidentified.

From germline, CDR1 is MNHEY and CDR2 SVGAGI. V shed 5 bases and J shed 3 bases, with 10 bases lying between them. The CDR3 runs 13 residues. PCR employed 60 Vbeta and 13 Jbeta primers. This table comes from immunoSEQ multiplex PCR, and its TCRdb copy is limited to in-frame clones, with some not included. The table lists around 120,000 clones, roughly 80% of them singletons. This chain connects TRBV6-5 to TRBJ1-1; D not resolved. This receptor was obtained from a female donor in good health and CMV-seropositive. The source material was PBMCs. CDR3 region: CASSPYPDTEAFF. The CDR3 nucleotides are TGTGCCAGCAGTCCCTATCCTGACACTGAAGCTTTCTTT.